The 20 T cell receptor beta chains reported below all come from one sample, sequenced in a study of cytomegalovirus exposure and HLA in healthy donors. The study ran its PCR with 60 Vbeta and 13 Jbeta primers. Sequencing used immunoSEQ multiplex PCR; TCRdb keeps in-frame clones, though not all of them. Among about 140,000 clones listed, about three quarters were seen once. The specimen sequenced was PBMCs. The origin of the receptors is a female donor in good health and CMV-seronegative.

The J gene is TRBJ2-5, the V gene TRBV5-6; D perhaps matches TRBD1 (6 bases). The DNA matches TRBJ2-7 better at its end, which makes the J call doubtful. Looked up from germline, CDR1 is SGHDT and CDR2 is YYEEEE. This CDR3 is built from 16 residues. The CDR3 DNA reads TGTGCCAGCAGCTTGGGCCCCACGACAGGCTCCTACGAGCAGTACTTC. Encoded protein: CASSLGPTTGSYEQYF.

The CDR3 nucleotides are TGCGCCAGCAGCTTTAATACCGGGGAGCTGTTTTTT. It yields the protein CASSFNTGELFF. The chain is built from TRBV5-1 and TRBJ2-2, with D unclear. Trimming took off 2 bases at V and 5 bases at J, with 4 bases between the two ends. Looked up from germline, CDR1 is SGHRS and CDR2 is YFSETQ. The CDR3 contains 12 residues.

This clone was picked up one time. The chain carries TRBV19 and TRBJ1-1, with D possibly TRBD1 on 6 matching bases. Germline CDR1 is LNHDA and CDR2 is SQIVND (reference sequence). This CDR3 is 15 amino acids long. Between the trimmed V and J ends, which lost 5 bases and 6 bases, there was a span of 19 bases. The CDR3 DNA sequence: TGTGCCAGTAGTTCCCCGTGGGCAGGGGCCGCTGAAGCTTTCTTT. Translating it yields CASSSPWAGAAEAFF.

The V gene is TRBV5-1, the J gene TRBJ2-5; TRBD1 is a possible D gene (6 bases). This CDR3 is 14 amino acids long. Per germline, CDR1 SGHRS and CDR2 YFSETQ. With 5 bases removed from V and 4 bases from J, the gap between germline ends came to 15 bases. The CDR3 nucleotides are TGCGCCAGCAGTAGGACAGATCCGCGAGAGACCCAGTACTTC. It codes for CASSRTDPRETQYF.

This clone has a handful of counts. V usage is TRBV10-3 and J usage is TRBJ1-1, with D hard to call. Germline loops: CDR1 ENHRY, CDR2 SYGVKD. This CDR3 spans 15 amino acids. V shed 6 bases and J shed 1 base, with 15 bases lying between them. This CDR3 reads CAIRTPPGGNTEAFF. CDR3 coding DNA: TGTGCCATCAGGACCCCCCCGGGAGGGAACACTGAAGCTTTCTTT.

This chain's CDR3 is CASSPTGGPGFLEQYF. The DNA for the CDR3 is TGTGCCAGCAGCCCGACAGGGGGCCCGGGATTTCTCGAGCAGTACTTC. V gene TRBV11-2 combines with J gene TRBJ2-7, with 10 positions matching TRBD1. The germline V gene has CDR1 SGHAT and CDR2 FQNNGV. CDR3 length equals 16 residues. V was clipped by 5 bases and J by 6 bases; unmatched bases: 13.

In its sample, this clone was seen once. The chain couples TRBV5-1 to TRBJ2-7; maybe TRBD2 (6 bases). The germline V gene has CDR1 SGHRS and CDR2 YFSETQ. The germline V and J ends were trimmed by 6 bases and 0 bases, with 13 bases remaining between them. CDR3 length equals 14 residues. The CDR3 DNA reads TGCGCCAGCACCCGGGAGACACCCTCCTACGAGCAGTACTTC. It encodes CASTRETPSYEQYF.

There are a few counts of this clone. This rearrangement joins TRBV9 to TRBJ1-4; TRBD1 matches 9 bases. The CDR3 sequence is 15 residues long. Trimming at V came to 2 bases and at J to 7 bases, leaving 6 bases not matched to a gene. The germline V gene encodes CDR1 SGDLS and CDR2 YYNGEE. CDR3 coding DNA: TGTGCCAGCAGCGTGACAGGGGGAGAGGGTGAAAAACTGTTTTTT. Residues: CASSVTGGEGEKLFF.

This clone was observed once. The rearrangement links TRBV11-3 to TRBJ1-1; D is unclear. The germline V and J ends were trimmed by 4 bases and 3 bases, with 3 bases remaining between them. This CDR3 has 11 residues. CDR1 is SGHNT and CDR2 is YENEEA in the germline V gene. DNA of the CDR3: TGTGCCAGCAGCTCAGACACTGAAGCTTTCTTT. It yields the protein CASSSDTEAFF.

This clone has more than one count but fewer than ten. This chain connects TRBV20-1 to TRBJ1-2, with no clear D. V lost 2 bases and J lost 8, with 6 bases in between. Looked up from germline, CDR1 is DFQATT and CDR2 is SNEGSKA (reference sequence). This CDR3 contains 10 residues. CDR3 nucleotides: TGCAGTGCTAGATTCGCGGGCTACACCTTC. Translated: CSARFAGYTF.

This chain links TRBV6-5 with TRBJ2-2, with D tentatively TRBD1 (5 bases). The CDR3 runs 15 residues. Trimming pared 0 bases from V and 5 bases from J, leaving 10 bases between. Per the germline V gene, CDR1 is MNHEY and CDR2 is SVGAGI. This CDR3 reads CASSYSTVGTGELFF. CDR3 coding DNA: TGTGCCAGCAGTTACTCGACAGTTGGTACCGGGGAGCTGTTTTTT.

The chain recombines TRBV10-1 with TRBJ1-2, with D maybe TRBD1 (6 bases). The CDR3 is 12 amino acids. Germline-derived CDR1 and CDR2 are WNHNN and SYGVQD (reference sequence). Trimming stripped 5 bases from V and 6 bases from J, with 10 bases between. CDR3 residues: CASSKDRNGYTF. DNA of the CDR3: TGCGCCAGCAGTAAGGACAGAAATGGCTACACCTTC.

This clone showed up just once. The chain couples TRBV19 to TRBJ2-1, with 8 bases lining up with TRBD2. In germline, CDR1 is LNHDA, CDR2 SQIVND (reference sequence). V lost 0 bases to trimming and J lost 7 bases; unmatched junction nucleotides: 11. The CDR3 contains 17 residues. The CDR3 nucleotides are TGTGCCAGTAGTATAGATCTATTGGCGGGGGGTATGAATGAGCAGTTCTTC. As protein: CASSIDLLAGGMNEQFF.

V is TRBV2 and J is TRBJ2-6; TRBD1 agrees at 8 bases. Germline CDR1 and CDR2: SNHLY and FYNNEI. The CDR3 loop spans 16 amino acids. The ends lost 8 bases at V and 0 bases at J; junction bases unmatched: 6. CDR3 sequence (DNA): TGTGCCAGCGTAAGACAGGGGAGCTCTGGGGCCAACGTCCTGACTTTC. It translates to CASVRQGSSGANVLTF.

This chain joins TRBV6-5 and TRBJ2-3; maybe TRBD1 (7 bases). Looked up from germline, CDR1 is MNHEY and CDR2 is SVGAGI. Between the trimmed V and J ends, which lost 2 bases and 3 bases, there was a span of 9 bases. This CDR3 has 14 amino acids. The CDR3 is CASSYPGGTDTQYF. The CDR3 coding sequence is TGTGCCAGCAGTTACCCAGGGGGGACAGATACGCAGTATTTT.

V gene TRBV7-6 combines with J gene TRBJ1-3; the match to TRBD1 covers 9 bases. The CDR3 sequence is 16 residues long. The germline CDR1 and CDR2 sequences are SGHVS and FNYEAQ. The V and J ends lost 5 bases and 0 bases, in that order; junction bases with no gene match: 5. CDR3 protein: CASSLRGQGSGNTIYF. CDR3 in DNA: TGTGCCAGCAGCCTTAGGGGACAGGGCTCTGGAAACACCATATATTTT.

DNA of the CDR3: TGTGCCAGCAGTGTCTTGGCGGGAGGGCCCACTAAAGCTTACGAGCAGTACTTC. Residues: CASSVLAGGPTKAYEQYF. The J gene is TRBJ2-5, the V gene TRBV2; 9 nucleotides agree with TRBD2. The J call could be wrong; TRBJ2-7 is a better fit for the DNA end. The CDR3 is 18 residues long. In germline, CDR1 is SNHLY, CDR2 FYNNEI.

The V gene is TRBV6-5, the J gene TRBJ2-1, with 7 bases lining up with TRBD2. CDR1 and CDR2 from the germline V gene are MNHEY and SVGAGI. This CDR3 contains 13 residues. V dropped 6 bases and J dropped 6; count of bases not matched to a gene: 5. The CDR3 coding sequence is TGTGCCAGCAGCTTCGGGGAGGGCAATGAGCAGTTCTTC. Translated, it gives CASSFGEGNEQFF.

The CDR3 coding sequence is TGCGCCAGCAGCGTACGCCGGGACATGGGACCCGGGGAGCTGTTTTTT. As protein: CASSVRRDMGPGELFF. The chain combines TRBV5-1 with TRBJ2-2; TRBD1 is a possible D gene (6 bases). Germline V gene lookup returns CDR1 SGHRS and CDR2 YFSETQ. V was cut by 4 bases and J by 6 bases, with 19 bases left in between. This CDR3 has 16 amino acids.

J is TRBJ1-5 and V is TRBV6-5; a weak D match, TRBD1 (6 bases). The CDR3 length is 15 residues. Germline values: CDR1 MNHEY, CDR2 SVGAGI. The V gene lost 2 bases and the J gene lost 0 bases, with 8 bases spanning the gap. In DNA, the CDR3 is TGTGCCAGCAGTTACGCAGGGGTTAGCAATCAGCCCCAGCATTTT. As protein: CASSYAGVSNQPQHF.